This is a list of T cell receptor beta chains from one sample in a study of early T cells in non-severe SARS-CoV-2 infection. Each CDR3 protein is one row after TCRdb ran MiXCR on the 5' RACE reads. The sample yields approximately 32,000 distinct CDR3 sequences, about 3.9% seen once. Sequenced input: whole blood. Receptors were obtained from an adult who was a healthcare worker with PCR-confirmed SARS-CoV-2 infection or an uninfected control (not recorded which). The CDR3 runs from the conserved cysteine through the conserved F or W. The D gene is left open where the match is weak. Expanded clones get a size class; other rows say once, few or many, or leave the size out.

d_gene	v_gene	j_gene	abundance	CDR3aa	CDR3nt
.	TRBV27	TRBJ2-3	many	CASSSTRGSGREGTQYF	TGTGCCAGCAGTTCAACCCGGGGTAGCGGTAGAGAGGGTACGCAGTATTTT
TRBD2	TRBV20-1	TRBJ2-1	.	CSASPSGRTNEQFF	TGCAGTGCTAGTCCTAGCGGGAGAACGAATGAGCAGTTCTTC
TRBD1	TRBV29-1	TRBJ1-2	many	CSAGQGRQGNYGYTF	TGCAGCGCAGGGCAAGGGAGACAGGGGAACTATGGCTACACCTTC
.	TRBV5-4	TRBJ1-2	many	CASSLAGTQNYGYTF	TGTGCCAGCAGCTTGGCCGGCACCCAAAACTATGGCTACACCTTC
TRBD1	TRBV10-3	TRBJ2-3	many	CAISDTGTGATDTQYF	TGTGCCATCAGTGATACCGGGACAGGGGCAACAGATACGCAGTATTTT
TRBD1	TRBV7-3	TRBJ2-3	many	CASSQGGDGATQYF	TGTGCCAGCAGCCAAGGGGGCGATGGAGCTACGCAGTATTTT
.	TRBV11-2	TRBJ2-2	many	CASSLDSLGGELFF	TGTGCCAGCAGCTTAGACTCCCTCGGCGGGGAGCTGTTTTTT
TRBD2	TRBV6-4	TRBJ2-2	.	CASSDTREGSTGELFF	TGTGCCAGCAGTGACACTAGGGAGGGTTCCACCGGGGAGCTGTTTTTT
.	TRBV27	TRBJ2-7	medium-sized	CASSPAGPYEQYF	TGTGCCAGCAGTCCAGCGGGTCCTTACGAGCAGTACTTC
.	TRBV7-2	TRBJ2-3	many	CASSLGGLGGYWGTDTQYF	TGTGCCAGCAGCTTAGGGGGCCTTGGCGGGTATTGGGGCACAGATACGCAGTATTTT
TRBD1	TRBV3-1	TRBJ1-6	few	CASSRTGPESPLHF	TGTGCCAGCAGCCGGACAGGGCCCGAATCACCCCTCCACTTT
.	TRBV5-1	TRBJ1-1	many	CASSLYGDTEAFF	TGCGCCAGCAGCTTATACGGTGACACTGAAGCTTTCTTT
.	TRBV3-1	TRBJ2-3	many	CASSQDRWRDTDTQYF	TGTGCCAGCAGCCAAGATAGGTGGCGGGACACAGATACGCAGTATTTT
.	TRBV11-2	TRBJ2-3	few	CASSPLGGGTQYF	TGTGCCAGCAGCCCCCTCGGGGGAGGTACGCAGTATTTT
.	TRBV5-1	TRBJ1-1	many	CASSLEPGLYTEAFF	TGCGCCAGCAGCCTAGAGCCGGGTCTGTACACTGAAGCTTTCTTT
.	TRBV2	TRBJ2-3	.	CASSESGTTQYF	TGTGCCAGCAGTGAGAGCGGGACAACGCAGTATTTT
.	TRBV29-1	TRBJ1-1	many	CSVATGSVGEAFF	TGCAGCGTTGCCACAGGGTCCGTAGGGGAAGCTTTCTTT